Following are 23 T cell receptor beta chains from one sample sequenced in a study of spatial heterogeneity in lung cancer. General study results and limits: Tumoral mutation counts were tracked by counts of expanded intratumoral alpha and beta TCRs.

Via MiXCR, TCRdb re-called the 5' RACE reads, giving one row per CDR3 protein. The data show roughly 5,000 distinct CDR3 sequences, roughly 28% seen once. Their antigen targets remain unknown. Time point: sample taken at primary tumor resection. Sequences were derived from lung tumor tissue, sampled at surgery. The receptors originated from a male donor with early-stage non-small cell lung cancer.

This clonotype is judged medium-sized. The CDR3 sequence: CASSFAGSPTDTQYF. The CDR3 DNA reads TGCGCCAGCAGCTTTGCAGGGTCCCCCACGGATACGCAGTATTTT. The chain employs TRBV5-1 and TRBJ2-3, with a weak D call TRBD1 (5 bases). The germline V gene encodes CDR1 SGHRS and CDR2 YFSETQ. V gave up 2 bases and J gave up 6 bases, with 16 bases separating them. The CDR3 is 15 amino acids.

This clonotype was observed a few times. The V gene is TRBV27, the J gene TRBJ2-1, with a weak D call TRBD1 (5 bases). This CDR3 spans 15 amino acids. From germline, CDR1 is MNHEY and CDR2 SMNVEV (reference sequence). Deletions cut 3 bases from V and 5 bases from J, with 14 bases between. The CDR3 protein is CASSFETPRDNEQFF. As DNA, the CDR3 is TGTGCCAGCAGTTTCGAAACCCCCAGGGACAATGAGCAGTTCTTC.

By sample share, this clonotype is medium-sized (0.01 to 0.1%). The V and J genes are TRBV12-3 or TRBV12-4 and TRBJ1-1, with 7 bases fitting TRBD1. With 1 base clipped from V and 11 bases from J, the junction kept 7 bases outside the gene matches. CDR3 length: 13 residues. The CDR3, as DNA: TGTGCCAGCAGTTTAGACAGGGGTCGTCAGGCTTTCTTT. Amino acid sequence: CASSLDRGRQAFF.

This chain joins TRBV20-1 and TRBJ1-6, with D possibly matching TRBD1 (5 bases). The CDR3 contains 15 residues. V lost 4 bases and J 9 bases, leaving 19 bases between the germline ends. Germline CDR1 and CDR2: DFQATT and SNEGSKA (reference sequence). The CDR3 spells CSAKSKGEASSPLHF. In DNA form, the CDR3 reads TGCAGTGCTAAGTCCAAAGGGGAGGCTAGTTCACCCCTCCACTTT.

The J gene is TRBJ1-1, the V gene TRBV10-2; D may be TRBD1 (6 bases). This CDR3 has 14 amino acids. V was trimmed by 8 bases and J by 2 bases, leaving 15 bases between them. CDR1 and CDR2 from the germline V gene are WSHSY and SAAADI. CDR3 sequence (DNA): TGCGCCAGCCAATGGAGACAGGCTAACACTGAAGCTTTCTTT. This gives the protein CASQWRQANTEAFF.

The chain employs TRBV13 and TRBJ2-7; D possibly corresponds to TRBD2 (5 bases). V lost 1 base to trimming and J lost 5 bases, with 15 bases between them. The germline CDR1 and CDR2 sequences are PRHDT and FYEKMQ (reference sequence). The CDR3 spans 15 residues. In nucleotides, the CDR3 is TGTGCCAGCAGCTTAGTGGAGGAAGGGCCCCACGAGCAGTACTTC. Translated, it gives CASSLVEEGPHEQYF.

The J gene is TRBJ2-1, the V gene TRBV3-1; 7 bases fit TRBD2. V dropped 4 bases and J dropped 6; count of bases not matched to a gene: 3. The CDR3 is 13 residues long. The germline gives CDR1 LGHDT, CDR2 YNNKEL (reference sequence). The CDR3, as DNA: TGTGCCAGCAGCCCCCGACTAGCCAATGAGCAGTTCTTC. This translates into CASSPRLANEQFF.

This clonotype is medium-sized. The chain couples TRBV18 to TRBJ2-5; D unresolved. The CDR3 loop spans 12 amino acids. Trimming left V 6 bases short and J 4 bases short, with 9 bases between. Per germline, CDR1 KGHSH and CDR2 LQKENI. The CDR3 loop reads CASSTAGETQYF. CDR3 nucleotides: TGTGCCAGCTCCACGGCCGGAGAGACCCAGTACTTC.

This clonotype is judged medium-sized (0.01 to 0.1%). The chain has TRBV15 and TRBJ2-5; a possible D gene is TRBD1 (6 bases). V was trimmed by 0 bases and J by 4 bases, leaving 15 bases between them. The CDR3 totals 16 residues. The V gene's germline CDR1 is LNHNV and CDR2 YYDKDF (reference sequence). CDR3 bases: TGTGCCACCAGCAGAGACACCGGGACATTCGGAGAGACCCAGTACTTC. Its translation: CATSRDTGTFGETQYF. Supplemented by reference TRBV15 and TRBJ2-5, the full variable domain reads DAMVIQNPRYQVTQFGKPVTLSCSQTLNHNVMYWYQQKSSQAPKLLFHYYDKDFNNEADTPDNFQSRRPNTSFCFLDIRSPGLGDTAMYLCATSRDTGTFGETQYFGPGTRLLVL.

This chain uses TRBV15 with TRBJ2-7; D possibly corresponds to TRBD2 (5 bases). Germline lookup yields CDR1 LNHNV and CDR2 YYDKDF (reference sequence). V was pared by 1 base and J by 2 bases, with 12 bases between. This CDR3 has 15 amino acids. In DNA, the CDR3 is TGTGCCACCAGCAGAGGCCTGGACGGGACCTACGAGCAGTACTTC. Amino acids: CATSRGLDGTYEQYF.

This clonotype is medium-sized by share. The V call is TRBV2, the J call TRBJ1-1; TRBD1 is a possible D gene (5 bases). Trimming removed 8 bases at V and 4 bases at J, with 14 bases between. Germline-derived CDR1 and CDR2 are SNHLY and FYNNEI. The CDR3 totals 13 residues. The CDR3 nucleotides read TGTGCCAGCGGGGACGGACGCGCCACTGAAGCTTTCTTT. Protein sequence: CASGDGRATEAFF.

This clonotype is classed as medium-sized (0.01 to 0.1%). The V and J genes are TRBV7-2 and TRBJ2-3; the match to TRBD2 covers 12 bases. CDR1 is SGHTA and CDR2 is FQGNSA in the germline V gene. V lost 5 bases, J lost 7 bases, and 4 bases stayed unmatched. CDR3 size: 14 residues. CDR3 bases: TGTGCCAGCAGCCCCGGGACTAGCGGGTATACGCAGTATTTT. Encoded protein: CASSPGTSGYTQYF.

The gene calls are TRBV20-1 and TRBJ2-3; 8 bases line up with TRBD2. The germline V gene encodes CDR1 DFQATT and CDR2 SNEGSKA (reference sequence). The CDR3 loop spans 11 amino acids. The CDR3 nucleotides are TGCAGCGGGGGGGGCAGAGATACGCAGTATTTT. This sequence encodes CSGGGRDTQYF.

This CDR3 reads CASSSGNLIYEQYF. The CDR3 DNA sequence: TGTGCCAGCAGTTCCGGGAATCTCATCTACGAGCAGTACTTC. The V gene is TRBV6-2 or TRBV6-3, the J gene TRBJ2-7, with D perhaps TRBD2 (5 bases). The CDR3 consists of 14 residues. The V end lost 4 bases, the J end lost 3 bases, and 13 bases lay between the germline ends. Germline V lookup: CDR1 MNHEY, CDR2 SVGEGT.

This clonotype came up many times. As DNA, the CDR3 is TGCAGTGCTGAGCGGGGGGGCAAAAACATTCAGTACTTC. This codes for CSAERGGKNIQYF. The J gene is TRBJ2-4, the V gene TRBV20-1, with 10 bases aligning to TRBD2. V shed 5 bases, J shed 3 bases, and the junction held 1 base outside the gene matches. Germline CDR1 and CDR2: DFQATT and SNEGSKA (reference sequence). The CDR3 totals 13 residues.

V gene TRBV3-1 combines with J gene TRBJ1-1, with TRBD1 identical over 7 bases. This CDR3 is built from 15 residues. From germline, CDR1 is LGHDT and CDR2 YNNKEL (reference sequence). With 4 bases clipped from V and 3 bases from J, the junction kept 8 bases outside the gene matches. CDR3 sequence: CASSPNDRAYTEAFF. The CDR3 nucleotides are TGTGCCAGCAGCCCTAACGACAGGGCATACACTGAAGCTTTCTTT.

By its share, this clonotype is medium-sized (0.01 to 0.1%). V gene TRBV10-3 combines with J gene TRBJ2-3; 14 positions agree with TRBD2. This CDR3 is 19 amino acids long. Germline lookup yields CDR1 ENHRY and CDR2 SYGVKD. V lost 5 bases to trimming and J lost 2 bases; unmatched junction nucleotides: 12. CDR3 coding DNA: TGTGCCATCAGTCCTGGACTAGCGGGGGGACTACGAAACACAGATACGCAGTATTTT. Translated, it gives CAISPGLAGGLRNTDTQYF.

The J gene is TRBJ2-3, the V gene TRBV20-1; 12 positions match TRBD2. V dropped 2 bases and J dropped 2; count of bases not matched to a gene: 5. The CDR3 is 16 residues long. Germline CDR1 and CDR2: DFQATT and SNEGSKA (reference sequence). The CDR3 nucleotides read TGCAGTGCTAGACCACTAGCGGGGGGCTACACAGATACGCAGTATTTT. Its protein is CSARPLAGGYTDTQYF.

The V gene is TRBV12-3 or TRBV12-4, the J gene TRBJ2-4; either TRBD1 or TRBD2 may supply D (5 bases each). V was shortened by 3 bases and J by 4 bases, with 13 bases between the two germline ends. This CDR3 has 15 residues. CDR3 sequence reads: CASSFHGAGKNIQYF. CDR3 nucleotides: TGTGCCAGCAGTTTTCACGGGGCAGGGAAAAACATTCAGTACTTC.

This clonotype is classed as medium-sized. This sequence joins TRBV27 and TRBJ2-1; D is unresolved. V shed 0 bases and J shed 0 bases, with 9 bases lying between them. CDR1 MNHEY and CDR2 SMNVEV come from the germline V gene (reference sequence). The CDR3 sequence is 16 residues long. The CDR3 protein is CASSLSMQYSYNEQFF. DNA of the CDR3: TGTGCCAGCAGTTTATCGATGCAGTACTCCTACAATGAGCAGTTCTTC.

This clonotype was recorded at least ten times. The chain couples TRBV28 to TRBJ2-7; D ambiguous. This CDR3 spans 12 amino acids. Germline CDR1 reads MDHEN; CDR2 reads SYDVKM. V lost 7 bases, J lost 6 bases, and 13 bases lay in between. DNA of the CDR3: TGTGCCAGCAACCAAGGAAGGGCCGAGCAGTACTTC. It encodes CASNQGRAEQYF. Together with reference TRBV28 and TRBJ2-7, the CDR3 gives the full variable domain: DVKVTQSSRYLVKRTGEKVFLECVQDMDHENMFWYRQDPGLGLRLIYFSYDVKMKEKGDIPEGYSVSREKKERFSLILESASTNQTSMYLCASNQGRAEQYFGPGTRLTVT.

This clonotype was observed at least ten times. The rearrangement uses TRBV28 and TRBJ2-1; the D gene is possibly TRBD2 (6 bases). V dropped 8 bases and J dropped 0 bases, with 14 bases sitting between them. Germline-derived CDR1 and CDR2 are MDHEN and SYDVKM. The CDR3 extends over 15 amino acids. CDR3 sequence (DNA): TGTGCCAGCTTTAACCGGGAGTTCTCCTACAATGAGCAGTTCTTC. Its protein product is CASFNREFSYNEQFF.

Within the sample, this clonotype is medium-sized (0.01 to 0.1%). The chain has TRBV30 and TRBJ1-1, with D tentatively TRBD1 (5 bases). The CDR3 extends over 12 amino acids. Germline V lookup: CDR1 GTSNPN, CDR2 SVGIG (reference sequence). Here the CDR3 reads CARGGLNTEAFF. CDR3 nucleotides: TGTGCGCGGGGGGGACTGAACACTGAAGCTTTCTTT.